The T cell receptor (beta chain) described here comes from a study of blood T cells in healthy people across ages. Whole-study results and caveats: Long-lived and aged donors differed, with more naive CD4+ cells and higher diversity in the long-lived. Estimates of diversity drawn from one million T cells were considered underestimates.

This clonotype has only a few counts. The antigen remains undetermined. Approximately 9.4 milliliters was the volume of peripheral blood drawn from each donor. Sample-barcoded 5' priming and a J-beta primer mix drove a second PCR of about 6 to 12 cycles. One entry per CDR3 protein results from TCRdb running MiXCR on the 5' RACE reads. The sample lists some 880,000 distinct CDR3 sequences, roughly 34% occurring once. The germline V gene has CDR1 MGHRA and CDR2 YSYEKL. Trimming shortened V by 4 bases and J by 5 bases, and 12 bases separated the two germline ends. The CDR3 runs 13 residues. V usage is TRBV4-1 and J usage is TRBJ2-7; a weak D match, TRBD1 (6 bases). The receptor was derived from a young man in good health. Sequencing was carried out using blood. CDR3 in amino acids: CASSLRQADEQYF. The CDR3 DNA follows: TGCGCCAGCAGCCTTCGACAGGCGGACGAGCAGTACTTC.